The subject of this entry is one TCR beta chain. This clonotype was seen repeatedly, ten times or more. What this receptor recognizes is not known. The sample holds no much larger clone one base away, and base qualities are not on file. The data are from a study of T cells in Graves' hyperthyroidism and ophthalmopathy (dated by TCRdb to the late 2010s). Some background on the complete study: Peripheral blood was collected at initial diagnosis, before any treatment. Once sampling was done, hyperthyroidism patients were given methimazole at a starting dose of 30 mg daily, whereas ophthalmopathy patients were given high-dose intravenous methylprednisolone. Thyroid tissue and blood T-cell repertoires from several Graves' hyperthyroidism patients were also compared in the study. Prospective prediction of ophthalmopathy was tested in an independent validation cohort of 18 to 20 hyperthyroidism patients and some 17 patients who later progressed to ophthalmopathy. The 90 or so discovery patients were randomly split 7:3 into training and test sets. To identify TCR V-J signatures that set the groups apart, the researchers used a discovery cohort of 100 patients, made up of 40 to 45 with Graves' ophthalmopathy and approximately 57 with stable Graves' hyperthyroidism. According to the paper, TCR Vbeta CDR3 sequencing was carried out on approximately 140 peripheral blood samples, which came from fewer than 50 ophthalmopathy, approximately 78 hyperthyroidism and roughly 17 progressor patients.

Summary of the overall study and its limitations: No statistical method was used to set the sample size in advance, and investigators knew the group allocation. Most expanded thyroid clonotypes (frequency above 0.001) were also detected in blood, a finding suggesting that blood repertoires may reflect thyroid immune responses. A model built on a 13 V-J signature distinguished ophthalmopathy from stable hyperthyroidism, reaching 87.88% sensitivity and around 81% specificity in cross-validation and 80%/75% in testing. In validation, the model predicted progression to ophthalmopathy a median of 6.5 months before onset, with roughly 68% sensitivity and 72.22% specificity.

The TCR beta CDR3 regions were amplified from the RNA transcripts. A first-round RT-PCR of the TCR CDR3 used the HTBI primer set with the Qiagen OneStep RT-PCR kit. A second multiplex PCR round built the libraries, followed by size selection and purification. Paired-end sequencing of the libraries was performed with 100 bp reads on an Illumina HiSeq2000. In the source study's methods: SOAPnuke was used to process the raw data, removing reads that contained adapters or uncalled bases, had a mean Phred below 15, or lacked an exact match to the constant primer or identifier. High-quality paired reads were merged using COPE v1.2.5, and each unique nucleotide sequence was defined as a clonotype. Clonotypes were aligned to IMGT TRBV, TRBD and TRBJ reference segments using MiTCR v1.1. Analysis was restricted to V-J combinations with a frequency above 0.0001, which covered about 99% of repertoires. A TCS score was defined as the ratio between F50 (clonal expansion) and ExV (chaos), using BLOSUM62-based TCRdist between CDR3 peptides within each V-J. Welch's t-statistics and random forest reduced around 510 V-J features to roughly 13, which were used in a naive Bayes classifier (R e1071). The public sequencing data were trimmed at Q25 with fastp and processed into clonotypes with MiXCR by TCRdb, which kept only in-frame beta chains. Entries that share a CDR3 protein sequence are merged under the most common genes and DNA. TCRdb, not the authors, supplied the V and J calls. This sample holds a few hundred thousand distinct CDR3 sequences; about 15% were observed only once. The leading ten clones occupy around 7.3% of the sample.

Trimming at the junction amounts to 2 bases on V and 2 bases on J, and the germline ends lie 15 bases apart. Including cysteine and phenylalanine, the CDR3 has 15 amino acids. The retained sequence is limited to the CDR3, 45 bases, with the frame set at the first base. The germline V gene encodes CDR1 DFQATT and CDR2 SNEGSKA (reference sequence). Stable Graves' hyperthyroidism was defined as the absence of progression to ophthalmopathy over 18 months of follow-up. Hyperthyroidism patients were aged 18 to 65 years and newly diagnosed, with disease duration of less than 2 months. Any patient with an uncontrolled infection, another autoimmune disease, pregnancy or lactation was excluded. Diagnoses relied on clinical symptoms, serum thyroxine and TRAb, thyroid ultrasound and orbital computed tomography. Ficoll-Paque density gradient centrifugation was used to isolate PBMCs from about 9.4 ml of fresh peripheral blood. Total RNA was extracted using Trizol reagent, and RNA quality was assessed on an Agilent 2100 Bioanalyzer.

The TCR was taken from a woman in her 30s with Graves' hyperthyroidism. The V and J segments used are TRBV20-1 and TRBJ2-5; a tentative D call is TRBD2 (5 bases match). The sample consisted of blood. Read as DNA, the sequence is TGCAGTGCTAGATCTCAAGTAGGGAGACAAGAGACCCAGTACTTC. It specifies CSARSQVGRQETQYF.